The sequence of this T cell receptor (beta chain) was determined in a study of cytomegalovirus exposure and HLA in healthy donors. Whole-study results and caveats: Sequencing probably produced one cluster of sequence variants that were highly shared. While the bulk of TCR sequences proved rare, some public TCRs turned up in many donors.

V was clipped by 5 bases and J by 2 bases; unmatched bases: 4. CDR1 and CDR2 from the germline V gene are MDHEN and SYDVKM. This CDR3 region has 16 residues. In the case of this clone: Its antigen is as yet unknown.

Donors sampled were nominally healthy, though unrecorded immune exposures were likely. A multiplex PCR was run with 60 Vbeta primers and 13 Jbeta primers. Measured with immunoSEQ multiplex PCR; TCRdb has only the in-frame clones, and not every one. The sample has approximately 190,000 clones. This clonotype was sampled from a boy aged 10-17 years in good health and CMV-seronegative. The source material was PBMCs. V and J are TRBV28 and TRBJ2-5; 14 positions agree with TRBD2. CDR3 region: CASSPRTSGGQETQYF. CDR3 sequence (DNA): TGTGCCAGCAGTCCCCGGACTAGCGGGGGGCAAGAGACCCAGTACTTC.